This T cell receptor (beta chain) was retrieved from a study of long-term antiretroviral therapy in people with HIV. Whole-study findings and limits: Increased diversity was seen after ART, yet it remained lower than in transplant donor controls.

Survey-level immunoSEQ v3.0 assays were run. Data came from immunoSEQ multiplex PCR; TCRdb stores just in-frame clones and leaves some out. The sample consists of about 38,000 clones, 80% to 85% of them appearing once. A remark on this clone: Antigen unknown.

Trimming took 5 bases from V and 6 from J; bases not matched to a gene: 9. The CDR3 sequence is 14 residues long. The germline gives CDR1 SGHVS, CDR2 FNYEAQ. Going into DNA extraction, samples held 1-10 million cryopreserved PBMC. Sequenced material: unsorted PBMCs, taken 1.5 years after starting antiretroviral therapy. The chain uses TRBV7-6 and TRBJ1-2; 7 positions agree with TRBD1. The source of this sequence is a man between 18 and 35 years old with HIV. The CDR3 sequence: CASSPGTVFNGYTF. The CDR3 DNA reads as TGTGCCAGCAGCCCAGGGACAGTCTTTAATGGCTACACCTTC.